This paragraph covers one TCR beta chain sequence. The antigen is unknown. Clones were sequenced by immunoSEQ multiplex PCR, and TCRdb holds only the in-frame ones, with some missing. The data show millions of clones, under 95% seen once. The entry originates in a study of shared clonotypes between healthy human individuals. Study-level findings and limits: Clonotypes not shared had lower generation probabilities than those common to all four donors.

With V trimmed by 4 bases and J by 6 bases, 5 bases remained unmatched. The CDR3 spans 13 residues. Per germline, CDR1 SGHDN and CDR2 FVKESK. In the naive CD8 group, cells lacked CD45RO and were positively selected for CCR7, so terminally differentiated effector memory CD45RA+ cells were left out. The genes are TRBV14 and TRBJ2-7; 8 positions match TRBD2. Material: naive CD8+ T cells from PBMCs. The TCR was taken from a man aged 18 to 30 in good health. Some clones in this sample may be carry-over from other donors' samples. CDR3 coding DNA: TGTGCCAGCAGCCTGGGACTAGGGCGCGAGCAGTACTTC. Protein: CASSLGLGREQYF.